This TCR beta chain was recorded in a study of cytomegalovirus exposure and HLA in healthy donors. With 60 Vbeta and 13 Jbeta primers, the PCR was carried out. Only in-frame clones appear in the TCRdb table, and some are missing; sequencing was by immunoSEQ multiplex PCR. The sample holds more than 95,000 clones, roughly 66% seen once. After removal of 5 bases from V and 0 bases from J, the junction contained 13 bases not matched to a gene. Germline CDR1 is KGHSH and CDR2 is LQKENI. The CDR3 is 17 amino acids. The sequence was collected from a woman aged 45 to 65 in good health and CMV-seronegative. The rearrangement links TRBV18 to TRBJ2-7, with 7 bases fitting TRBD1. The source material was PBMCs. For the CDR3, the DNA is TGTGCCAGCTCATCAACAGGGGTTACGACGAGCTCCTACGAGCAGTACTTC. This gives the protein CASSSTGVTTSSYEQYF.